This T cell receptor (beta chain) originates from a study of beta chain features in type 1 diabetes. Whole-study findings and limits: Within each of all four CD4+ subsets, Type 1 diabetes patients had TCRB CDR3s that were moderately but significantly shorter. In the patient group, naive, central memory and Treg TCRB repertoires seemed more alike than in the healthy donor group. The analysis here could not establish whether HLA type shapes TCRB rearrangement. VDJ junctions from patients with type 1 diabetes contained fewer insertions and more deletions.

The isolated RNA, all of it, was reverse transcribed, so expressed TCRB transcripts were what got sequenced. Generated by immunoSEQ multiplex PCR, the TCRdb table keeps only in-frame clones and is missing some. The data hold approximately 730,000 clones, with roughly an eighth observed a single time. In the case of this clone: Its antigen is still unknown.

Central memory, naive, regulatory and stem cell-like memory CD4+ cells were sorted by CD45RO/CCR7/CD25/CD127/CD95/CD27. Material for sequencing was naive CD4+ T cells from blood. The receptor comes from a man between 18 and 35 years old with type 1 diabetes.

The CDR3 loop reads CAISVGQNQETQYF. In DNA form, the CDR3 reads TGTGCCATCAGCGTAGGACAGAACCAAGAGACCCAGTACTTC. This chain joins TRBV10-3 and TRBJ2-5; D perhaps matches TRBD1 (6 bases). Trimming pared 6 bases from V and 0 bases from J, leaving 11 bases between. From germline, CDR1 is ENHRY and CDR2 SYGVKD. The CDR3 loop spans 14 amino acids.